This T cell receptor beta chain was sequenced during a study of T-cell reconstitution after alpha-beta-depleted transplantation in children. Whole-study results and caveats: The authors attributed T-cell counts and diversity one year after transplant mostly to newly produced T cells. It was reported that alpha-beta T cells came from several hundred expanded graft clones (about two months after transplant). The study traced high day-60 TCRbeta diversity in some patients to surviving recipient T cells and thymic progenitors.

V dropped 7 bases and J dropped 2 bases, with 18 bases sitting between them. From germline, CDR1 is MDHEN and CDR2 SYDVKM. The CDR3 length is 16 residues. Comments on this clonotype: Its antigen is not identified.

Library preparation (for TCRbeta) was performed with unique molecular identifiers. TCRdb recomputed calls from the PCR reads with MiXCR, one row per CDR3 protein. The sample lists around 490,000 distinct CDR3 sequences, roughly an eighth occurring once. This chain uses TRBV28 with TRBJ1-5; D uncertain. The clonotype originates from a female patient aged 2-9 years who had a stem cell transplant for aplastic anemia, so the T cells may come from the graft donor. This specimen consisted of PBMCs, mostly from graft donor cells, obtained 180 days after TCRalphabeta/CD19-depleted stem cell transplant. The DNA for the CDR3 is TGTGCCAGCACTAACGGACGGTGGGCGGGCAATCAGCCCCAGCATTTT. This sequence encodes CASTNGRWAGNQPQHF.